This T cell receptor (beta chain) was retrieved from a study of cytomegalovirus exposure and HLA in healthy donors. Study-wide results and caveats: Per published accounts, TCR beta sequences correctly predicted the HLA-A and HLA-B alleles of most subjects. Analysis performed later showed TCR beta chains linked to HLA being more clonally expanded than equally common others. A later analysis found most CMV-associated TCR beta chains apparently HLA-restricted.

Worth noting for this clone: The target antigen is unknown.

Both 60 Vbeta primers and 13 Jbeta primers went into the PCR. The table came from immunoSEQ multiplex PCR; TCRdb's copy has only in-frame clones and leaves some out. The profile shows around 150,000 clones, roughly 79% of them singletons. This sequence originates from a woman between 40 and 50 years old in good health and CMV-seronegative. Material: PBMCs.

The CDR3 region is CASSGDSGYEQYF. CDR3 DNA sequence: TGTGCCAGCAGCGGGGATAGCGGCTACGAGCAGTACTTC. V and J are TRBV6-5 and TRBJ2-7; D is possibly TRBD2 (6 bases). The CDR3 has 13 residues. Trimming took 6 bases from V and 3 from J, leaving 12 bases between them. From germline, CDR1 is MNHEY and CDR2 SVGAGI.